The sequence of this TCR beta chain was determined in a study of PD-1 blockade in classical Hodgkin lymphoma. Findings of the study overall: When set against healthy donors, newly diagnosed patients were reported to show lower baseline TCR diversity. CD4+ TCR diversity, unlike CD8+, rose significantly by C4D1. Partial responders and progressors had significantly lower baseline TCR diversity.

Points on this clone: The antigen remains undetermined.

Only in-frame clones appear in the TCRdb table, and some are missing; sequencing was by immunoSEQ multiplex PCR. The sample lists fewer than 35,000 clones; approximately 90% were seen once. Time point specified: cycle 4 day 1 (C4D1), after less than seven weeks of nivolumab. Relapses following autologous stem cell transplantation were seen in all patients, with brentuximab vedotin exposure varying. Magnetic depletion of unwanted cells isolated CD4+ T cells from thawed PBMCs. Patients had relapsed/refractory classical Hodgkin lymphoma with complete response, partial response or progressive disease as best response. The CDR3 totals 12 residues. CDR1 and CDR2 from the germline V gene are GTSNPN and SVGIG (reference sequence). V lost 2 bases and J 4 bases, leaving 6 bases between the germline ends.

The clonotype was recovered from a human donor with classical Hodgkin lymphoma. The rearrangement joins TRBV30 to TRBJ2-4, with no clear D. The source was CD4+ T cells from blood, collected before the fourth cycle of nivolumab. The CDR3 here is CAWSLSKNIQYF. The CDR3 coding sequence is TGTGCCTGGAGTTTGAGTAAAAACATTCAGTACTTC.